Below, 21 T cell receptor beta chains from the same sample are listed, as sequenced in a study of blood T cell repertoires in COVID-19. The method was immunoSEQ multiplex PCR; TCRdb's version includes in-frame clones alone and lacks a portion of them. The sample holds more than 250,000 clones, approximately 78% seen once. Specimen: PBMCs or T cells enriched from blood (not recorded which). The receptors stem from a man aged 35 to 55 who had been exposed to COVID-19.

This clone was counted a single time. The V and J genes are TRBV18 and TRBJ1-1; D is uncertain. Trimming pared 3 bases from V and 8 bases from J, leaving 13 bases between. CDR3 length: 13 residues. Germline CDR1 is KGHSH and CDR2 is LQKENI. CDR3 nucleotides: TGTGCCAGCTCACCGGATGGAGGGATCGAAGCTTTCTTT. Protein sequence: CASSPDGGIEAFF.

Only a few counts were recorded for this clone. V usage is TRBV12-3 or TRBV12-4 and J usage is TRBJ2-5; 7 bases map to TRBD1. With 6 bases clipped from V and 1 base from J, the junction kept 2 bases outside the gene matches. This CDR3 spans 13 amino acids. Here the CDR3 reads CASSDRAQETQYF. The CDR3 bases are TGTGCCAGCAGCGACAGGGCCCAAGAGACCCAGTACTTC.

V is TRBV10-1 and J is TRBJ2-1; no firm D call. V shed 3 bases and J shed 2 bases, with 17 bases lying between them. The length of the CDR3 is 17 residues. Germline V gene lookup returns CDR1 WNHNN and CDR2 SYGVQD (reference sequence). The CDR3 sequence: CASSDIVGSGAYNEQFF. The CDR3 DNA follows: TGCGCCAGCAGTGATATCGTCGGGTCTGGCGCCTACAATGAGCAGTTCTTC.

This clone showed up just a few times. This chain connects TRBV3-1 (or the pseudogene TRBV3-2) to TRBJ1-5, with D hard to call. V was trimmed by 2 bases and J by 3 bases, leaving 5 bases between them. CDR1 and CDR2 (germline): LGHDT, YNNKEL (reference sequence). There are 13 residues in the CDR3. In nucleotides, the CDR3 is TGTGCCAGCAGCCAACAGATCAATCAGCCCCAGCATTTT. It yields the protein CASSQQINQPQHF.

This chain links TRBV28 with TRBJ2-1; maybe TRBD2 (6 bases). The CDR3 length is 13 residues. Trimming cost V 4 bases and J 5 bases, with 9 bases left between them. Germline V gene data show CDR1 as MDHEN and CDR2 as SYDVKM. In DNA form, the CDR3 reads TGTGCCAGCAGTTACGGCGGGAACAATGAGCAGTTCTTC. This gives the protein CASSYGGNNEQFF.

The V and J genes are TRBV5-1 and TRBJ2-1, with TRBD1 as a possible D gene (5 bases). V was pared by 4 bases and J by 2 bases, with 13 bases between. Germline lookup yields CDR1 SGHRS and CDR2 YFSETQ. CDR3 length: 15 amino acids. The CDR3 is CASSPGDRAYNEQFF. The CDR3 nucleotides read TGCGCCAGCAGCCCCGGTGACAGAGCCTACAATGAGCAGTTCTTC.

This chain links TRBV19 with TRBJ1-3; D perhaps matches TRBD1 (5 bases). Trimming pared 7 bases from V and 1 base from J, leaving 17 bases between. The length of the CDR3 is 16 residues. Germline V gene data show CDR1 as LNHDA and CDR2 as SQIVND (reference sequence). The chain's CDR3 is CASKGEGITSGNTIYF. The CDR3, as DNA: TGTGCCAGTAAAGGGGAGGGGATCACTTCTGGAAACACCATATATTTT.

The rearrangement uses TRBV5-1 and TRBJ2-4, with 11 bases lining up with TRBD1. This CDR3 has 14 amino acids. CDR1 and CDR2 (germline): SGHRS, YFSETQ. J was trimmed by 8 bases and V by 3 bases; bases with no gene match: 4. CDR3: CASSSRDRGDIQYF. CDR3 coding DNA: TGCGCCAGCAGCTCCAGGGACAGGGGGGACATTCAGTACTTC.

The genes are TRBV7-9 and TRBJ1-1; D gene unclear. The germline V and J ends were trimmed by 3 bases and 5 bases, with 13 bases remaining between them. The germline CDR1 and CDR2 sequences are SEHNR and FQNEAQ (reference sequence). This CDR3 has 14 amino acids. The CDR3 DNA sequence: TGTGCCAGCAGCTTGTCAGGTCTCCGGACTGAAGCTTTCTTT. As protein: CASSLSGLRTEAFF.

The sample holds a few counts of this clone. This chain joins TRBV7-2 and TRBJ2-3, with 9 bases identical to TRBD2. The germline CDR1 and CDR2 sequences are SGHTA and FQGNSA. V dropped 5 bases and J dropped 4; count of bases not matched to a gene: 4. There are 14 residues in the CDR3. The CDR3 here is CASSQAGGPDTQYF. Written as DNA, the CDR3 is TGTGCCAGCAGCCAAGCGGGAGGCCCAGATACGCAGTATTTT.

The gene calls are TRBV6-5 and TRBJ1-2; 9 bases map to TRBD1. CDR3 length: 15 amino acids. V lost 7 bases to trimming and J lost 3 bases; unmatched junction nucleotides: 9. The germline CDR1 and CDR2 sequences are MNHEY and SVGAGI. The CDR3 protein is CASTIGTGWDYGYTF. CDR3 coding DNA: TGTGCCAGCACCATCGGGACAGGGTGGGACTATGGCTACACCTTC.

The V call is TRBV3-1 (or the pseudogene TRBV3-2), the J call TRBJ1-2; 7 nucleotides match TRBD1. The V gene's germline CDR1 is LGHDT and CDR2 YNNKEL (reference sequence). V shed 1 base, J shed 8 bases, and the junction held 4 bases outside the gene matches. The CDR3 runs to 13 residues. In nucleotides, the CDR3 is TGTGCCAGCAGCCAAGGGGAGACAGGGGGCTACACCTTC. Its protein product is CASSQGETGGYTF.

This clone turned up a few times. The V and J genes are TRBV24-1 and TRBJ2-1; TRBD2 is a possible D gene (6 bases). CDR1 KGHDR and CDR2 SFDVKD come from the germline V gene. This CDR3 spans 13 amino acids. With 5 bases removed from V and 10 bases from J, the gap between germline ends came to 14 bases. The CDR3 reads CATSGPSEGEQFF. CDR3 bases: TGTGCCACCAGTGGCCCGTCGGAGGGAGAGCAGTTCTTC.

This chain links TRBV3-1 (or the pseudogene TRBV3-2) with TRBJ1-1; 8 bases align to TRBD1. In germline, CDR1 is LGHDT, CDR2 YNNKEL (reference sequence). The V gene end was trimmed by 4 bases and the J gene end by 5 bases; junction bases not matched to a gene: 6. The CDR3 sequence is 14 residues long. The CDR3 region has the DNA TGTGCCAGCAGCCGGACAGGGAGTCATACTGAAGCTTTCTTT. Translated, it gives CASSRTGSHTEAFF.

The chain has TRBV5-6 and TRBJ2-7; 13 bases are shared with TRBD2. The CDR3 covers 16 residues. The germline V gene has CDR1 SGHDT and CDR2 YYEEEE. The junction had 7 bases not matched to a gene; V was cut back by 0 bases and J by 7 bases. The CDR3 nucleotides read TGTGCCAGCAGCTTGGTCGGGACTAGCGGGACTTATGAGCAGTACTTC. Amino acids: CASSLVGTSGTYEQYF. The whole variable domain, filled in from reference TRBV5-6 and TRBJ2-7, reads DAGVTQSPTHLIKTRGQQVTLRCSPKSGHDTVSWYQQALGQGPQFIFQYYEEEERQRGNFPDRFSGHQFPNYSSELNVNALLLGDSALYLCASSLVGTSGTYEQYFGPGTRLTVT.

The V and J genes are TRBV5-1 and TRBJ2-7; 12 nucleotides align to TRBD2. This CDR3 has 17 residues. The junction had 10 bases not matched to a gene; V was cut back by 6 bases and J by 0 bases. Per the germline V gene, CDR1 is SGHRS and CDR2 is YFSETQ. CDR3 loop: CASTRGTSGYSSYEQYF. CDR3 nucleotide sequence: TGCGCCAGCACCCGAGGGACTAGCGGGTATAGCTCCTACGAGCAGTACTTC.

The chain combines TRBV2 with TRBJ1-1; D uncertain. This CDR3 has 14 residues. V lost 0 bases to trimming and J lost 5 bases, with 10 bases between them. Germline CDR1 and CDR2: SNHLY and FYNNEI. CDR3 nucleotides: TGTGCCAGCAGTGAAGCGCTCTCGGGGACTGAAGCTTTCTTT. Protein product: CASSEALSGTEAFF. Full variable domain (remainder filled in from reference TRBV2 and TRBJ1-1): EPEVTQTPSHQVTQMGQEVILRCVPISNHLYFYWYRQILGQKVEFLVSFYNNEISEKSEIFDDQFSVERPDGSNFTLKIRSTKLEDSAMYFCASSEALSGTEAFFGQGTRLTVV.

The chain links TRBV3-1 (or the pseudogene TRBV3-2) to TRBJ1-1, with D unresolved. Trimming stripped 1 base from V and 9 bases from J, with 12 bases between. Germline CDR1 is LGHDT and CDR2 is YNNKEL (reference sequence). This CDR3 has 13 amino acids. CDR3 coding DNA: TGTGCCAGCAGCCAAGGGGCCGGAGGCCAAGCTTTCTTT. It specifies CASSQGAGGQAFF.

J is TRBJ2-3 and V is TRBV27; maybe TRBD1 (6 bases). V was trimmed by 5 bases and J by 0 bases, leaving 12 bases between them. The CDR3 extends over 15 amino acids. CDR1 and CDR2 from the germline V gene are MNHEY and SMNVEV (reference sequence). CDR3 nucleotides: TGTGCCAGCAGTATTCAGGGGTCTAGCACAGATACGCAGTATTTT. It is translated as CASSIQGSSTDTQYF.

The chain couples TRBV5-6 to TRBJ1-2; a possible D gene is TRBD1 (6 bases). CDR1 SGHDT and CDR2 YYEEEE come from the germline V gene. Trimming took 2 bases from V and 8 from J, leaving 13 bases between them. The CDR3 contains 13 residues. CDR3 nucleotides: TGTGCCAGCAGCTTTACAGGGATCGACGGCTACACCTTC. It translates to CASSFTGIDGYTF. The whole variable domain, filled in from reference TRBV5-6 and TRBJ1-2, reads DAGVTQSPTHLIKTRGQQVTLRCSPKSGHDTVSWYQQALGQGPQFIFQYYEEEERQRGNFPDRFSGHQFPNYSSELNVNALLLGDSALYLCASSFTGIDGYTFGSGTRLTVV.

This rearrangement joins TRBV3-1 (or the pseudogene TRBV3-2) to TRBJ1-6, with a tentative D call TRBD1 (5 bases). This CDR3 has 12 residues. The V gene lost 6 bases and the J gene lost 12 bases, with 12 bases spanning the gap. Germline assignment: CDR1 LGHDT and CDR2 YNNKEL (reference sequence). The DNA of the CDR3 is TGTGCCAGCAGAGGGACTGGGGGACCCCTCCACTTT. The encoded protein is CASRGTGGPLHF.